This TCR beta chain was identified during a study of OX40 agonist ivuxolimab in advanced cancers. Study-wide background: All patients had ivuxolimab intravenously every 2 weeks at 0.01 to 10 mg/kg. Subjects had a mean age of roughly 60 years, with a range of roughly 20 to 79; around 84% were male.

Trimming took off 3 bases at V and 1 base at J, with 13 bases between the two ends. CDR1 and CDR2 (germline): GTSNPN, SVGIG (reference sequence). This CDR3 is 14 amino acids long. Regarding this clone: Its antigen is as yet unknown.

General observations from the study: The specificity for antigen of the expanded peripheral T cells was not determined.

The cohort excluded patients with autoimmune disease history or systemic immunosuppression. Sequencing used immunoSEQ multiplex PCR; TCRdb keeps in-frame clones, though not all of them. The data show some 100,000 clones, about 91% seen once. The rearrangement uses TRBV30 and TRBJ2-7; no clear D gene. This receptor was taken from an adult with an advanced solid tumor such as melanoma, head and neck, liver or kidney cancer. The sample consisted of CD4+ or CD8+ T cells sorted from blood, taken in a trial of the OX40 agonist ivuxolimab. The CDR3 DNA reads as TGTGCCTGGAGGACGGAAGACTTTTCCTACGAGCAGTACTTC. This gives the protein CAWRTEDFSYEQYF. The entire variable domain, with the rest obtained from reference TRBV30 and TRBJ2-7, is as follows: SQTIHQWPATLVQPVGSPLSLECTVEGTSNPNLYWYRQAAGRGLQLLFYSVGIGQISSEVPQNLSASRPQDRQFILSSKKLLLSDSGFYLCAWRTEDFSYEQYFGPGTRLTVT.